A selection of T cell receptor beta chains follows, all from one sample in a study of human T cells and chemical hapten exposure. TCRdb used MiXCR to reprocess the RACE reads, holding one entry per CDR3 protein. The sample includes tens of thousands of distinct CDR3 sequences, 11% of them seen just once. Sequences were derived from whole blood, sampled in connection with sensitization to the hapten diphenylcyclopropenone (DPC). The receptors were sampled from a woman aged 45 to 65 with alopecia areata. Some clones in this sample may be carry-over from other donors' samples. Each CDR3 is given with its conserved first and last residue. The order of the fields is V gene, J gene, D gene, clone size, CDR3 protein, CDR3 DNA. D genes are given only for firm matches. Clone size, where shown, is once, few, many, or a class for clones that have expanded.

>TRBV18|TRBJ1-5|TRBD1|-
CASSPKGTVNSNQPQHF
TGTGCCAGCTCACCAAAGGGGACAGTAAATAGCAATCAGCCCCAGCATTTT
>TRBV29-1|TRBJ2-7|-|once
CSVLASTYEQYF
TGCAGCGTTTTGGCCAGTACCTACGAGCAGTACTTC
>TRBV11-2|TRBJ2-5|-|few
CASSSNRVYGETQYF
TGTGCCAGCAGCTCAAACAGGGTTTACGGAGAGACCCAGTACTTC
>TRBV18|TRBJ2-6|-|-
CASSPTEGANVLTF
TGTGCCAGCTCACCAACGGAAGGGGCCAACGTCCTGACTTTC
>TRBV27|TRBJ2-7|TRBD1|few
CASRPRGTGAYEQYF
TGTGCCAGCAGACCCCGCGGGACAGGCGCCTACGAGCAGTACTTC
>TRBV20-1|TRBJ2-1|TRBD2|few
CSARDGDRGGNNEQFF
TGCAGTGCTAGAGATGGGGACCGGGGGGGCAACAATGAGCAGTTCTTC
>TRBV28|TRBJ2-7|-|many
CASSNGPGGFEQYF
TGTGCCAGCAGTAACGGACCCGGGGGCTTCGAGCAGTACTTC
>TRBV9|TRBJ2-3|-|many
CASSVGGTDTQYF
TGTGCCAGCAGCGTGGGGGGTACAGATACGCAGTATTTT
>TRBV28|TRBJ2-7|-|few
CASSFRQNSYEQYF
TGTGCCAGCAGTTTCCGACAGAACTCCTACGAGCAGTACTTC
>TRBV11-3|TRBJ2-5|-|few
CASSFSGLETQYF
TGTGCCAGCAGCTTTTCAGGGTTGGAGACCCAGTACTTC
>TRBV20-1|TRBJ1-2|TRBD1|many
CSAAPGQGASEGYTF
TGCAGTGCCGCTCCGGGACAGGGGGCTTCTGAAGGCTACACCTTC
>TRBV3-1|TRBJ2-2|-|few
CASSQPSLAGELFF
TGTGCCAGCAGCCAACCGAGCCTAGCCGGGGAGCTGTTTTTT
>TRBV12-3/TRBV12-4|TRBJ1-5|-|many
CASSFASGVDSNQPQHF
TGTGCCAGCAGTTTCGCCTCAGGGGTCGATAGCAATCAGCCCCAGCATTTT
>TRBV11-2|TRBJ1-4|TRBD1|-
CASSFGQGSLLFF
TGTGCCAGCAGTTTCGGACAGGGAAGTCTTCTGTTTTTT
>TRBV3-1|TRBJ1-4|-|-
CASSQGSNEKLFF
TGTGCCAGCAGCCAGGGCTCAAATGAAAAACTGTTTTTT
>TRBV7-2|TRBJ2-2|-|many
CASSSPDRDSGFDTGELFF
TGTGCCAGCAGCTCTCCAGACCGGGACTCGGGGTTCGACACCGGGGAGCTGTTTTTT
>TRBV20-1|TRBJ2-1|TRBD2|many
CSARDPLAESYNEQFF
TGCAGTGCTAGAGACCCTCTAGCGGAGTCCTACAATGAGCAGTTCTTC
>TRBV7-2|TRBJ2-6|-|-
CASSPRLGIAGANVLTF
TGTGCCAGCAGCCCAAGGCTGGGGATCGCTGGGGCCAACGTCCTGACTTTC
>TRBV7-2|TRBJ2-3|TRBD1|many
CASSFGQGPDTQYF
TGTGCCAGCAGCTTCGGACAGGGCCCAGATACGCAGTATTTT
>TRBV7-9|TRBJ1-5|-|-
CASSLEGSMAQHF
TGTGCCAGCAGCTTAGAAGGTTCGATGGCCCAGCATTTT
>TRBV27|TRBJ2-2|-|-
CASSIRMGTGELFF
TGTGCCAGCAGCATTCGGATGGGGACCGGGGAGCTGTTTTTT
>TRBV29-1|TRBJ1-1|-|many
CSVLRGLNTEAFF
TGCAGCGTTCTTCGGGGGCTAAACACTGAAGCTTTCTTT
>TRBV6-1|TRBJ2-1|TRBD2|many
CASSEVPGLVFSEQFF
TGTGCCAGCAGTGAAGTGCCGGGACTAGTCTTTAGTGAGCAGTTCTTC
>TRBV5-4|TRBJ1-5|TRBD1|many
CASSLGGTGYPQPQHF
TGTGCCAGCAGCTTGGGGGGGACAGGTTATCCCCAGCCCCAGCATTTT